These 16 T cell receptor beta chains were all obtained from the same sample, sequenced in a study of T-cell memory formation after mild COVID-19. TCRdb fed the 5' RACE reads into MiXCR, producing one record per CDR3 protein. The data contain 350,000 or so distinct CDR3 sequences, around a fifth of them singletons. Material for sequencing was PBMCs or a T cell subset sorted from them (not recorded which). These receptors were collected from an adult woman who had mild COVID-19 (a few samples of this study predate the infection). Cell type and time point are not known.

The chain employs TRBV6-1 and TRBJ2-3, with TRBD1 as a possible D gene (5 bases). Germline CDR1 MNHNS, CDR2 SASEGT. Trimming stripped 3 bases from V and 4 bases from J, with 5 bases between. This CDR3 has 12 amino acids. CDR3 nucleotides: TGTGCCAGCAGTGAGGGGCCAGATACGCAGTATTTT. Translating gives CASSEGPDTQYF.

This clonotype has more than one count but fewer than ten. The chain joins TRBV15 to TRBJ1-1, with 8 bases aligning to TRBD1. CDR1 and CDR2 (germline): LNHNV, YYDKDF (reference sequence). The V segment lost 6 bases and the J segment 3 bases; nucleotides outside the gene matches: 6. This CDR3 spans 14 amino acids. The CDR3 loop reads CATRVDRGDTEAFF. For the CDR3, the DNA is TGTGCCACCAGGGTCGACAGGGGAGACACTGAAGCTTTCTTT.

V gene TRBV27 combines with J gene TRBJ1-2; 9 positions match TRBD1. V lost 2 bases and J lost 4; bases outside the gene matches: 5. This CDR3 is built from 15 residues. Germline assignment: CDR1 MNHEY and CDR2 SMNVEV (reference sequence). The CDR3 region has the DNA TGTGCCAGCAGTTTAGCACCGGGACAGGGCTATGGCTACACCTTC. As protein: CASSLAPGQGYGYTF.

This chain connects TRBV5-1 to TRBJ2-7; tentative D call: TRBD2 (6 bases). Per germline, CDR1 SGHRS and CDR2 YFSETQ. CDR3 size: 13 residues. Trimming removed 1 base at V and 3 bases at J, with 8 bases between. CDR3 sequence (DNA): TGCGCCAGCAGCTTGAGTAGCGGCTACGAGCAGTACTTC. This encodes CASSLSSGYEQYF.

V usage is TRBV19 and J usage is TRBJ2-5; no clear D. This CDR3 has 14 residues. V was shortened by 1 base and J by 6 bases, with 12 bases between the two germline ends. Germline values: CDR1 LNHDA, CDR2 SQIVND (reference sequence). CDR3: CASSIVSNSQTQYF. The CDR3 DNA follows: TGTGCCAGTAGTATAGTATCCAACTCCCAGACCCAGTACTTC.

This rearrangement joins TRBV7-6 to TRBJ2-5, with D possibly being TRBD1 or TRBD2 (5 bases each). Trimming took 5 bases from V and 4 from J, leaving 11 bases between them. The CDR3 sequence is 13 residues long. Germline loops: CDR1 SGHVS, CDR2 FNYEAQ. The CDR3 spells CASSRGPGETQYF. The CDR3 coding sequence is TGTGCCAGCAGCCGGGGACCGGGAGAGACCCAGTACTTC.

V and J are TRBV5-6 and TRBJ2-2, with TRBD1 matching 8 bases. Germline-derived CDR1 and CDR2 are SGHDT and YYEEEE. The CDR3 runs 15 residues. After removal of 4 bases from V and 5 bases from J, the junction contained 7 bases not matched to a gene. CDR3: CASSADRVRTGELFF. The CDR3 DNA is TGTGCCAGCAGCGCGGACAGGGTAAGGACCGGGGAGCTGTTTTTT.

The chain has TRBV24-1 and TRBJ1-5, with D perhaps TRBD1 (6 bases). V was cut by 2 bases and J by 6 bases, with 16 bases left in between. The CDR3 is 16 amino acids. The germline gives CDR1 KGHDR, CDR2 SFDVKD. The CDR3 region has the DNA TGTGCCACCAGTGATTCCTCCAGGGGATCGGGTCAGCCCCAGCATTTT. It encodes CATSDSSRGSGQPQHF.

This clonotype appeared a few times. This chain joins TRBV20-1 and TRBJ1-1, with 9 positions matching TRBD1. The ends lost 3 bases at V and 2 bases at J; junction bases unmatched: 7. CDR3 size: 15 residues. Germline assignment: CDR1 DFQATT and CDR2 SNEGSKA (reference sequence). The CDR3, as DNA: TGCAGTGCTAGGGGGACAGGGATGGGTAACACTGAAGCTTTCTTT. Protein: CSARGTGMGNTEAFF.

The rearrangement uses TRBV20-1 and TRBJ1-1, with TRBD1 matching 11 bases. This CDR3 spans 13 amino acids. The V gene's germline CDR1 is DFQATT and CDR2 SNEGSKA (reference sequence). J gave up 4 bases and V 5 bases, and 3 bases lay outside the gene matches. The CDR3 DNA sequence: TGCAGTGCTCCGGGACAGGGGGGCACTGAAGCTTTCTTT. As protein: CSAPGQGGTEAFF.

This chain links TRBV12-3 or TRBV12-4 with TRBJ2-7; the match to TRBD2 covers 8 bases. With 6 bases clipped from V and 1 base from J, the junction kept 11 bases outside the gene matches. There are 16 residues in the CDR3. The CDR3 reads CASSPGPGGASYEQYF. CDR3 in DNA: TGTGCCAGCAGCCCCGGCCCGGGGGGGGCGTCCTACGAGCAGTACTTC.

Only a few counts were recorded for this clonotype. The chain carries TRBV15 and TRBJ1-2, with D uncertain. The ends were cut back, 0 bases at V and 2 bases at J, with 4 bases in the middle. Germline V gene sequence: CDR1 LNHNV, CDR2 YYDKDF (reference sequence). The CDR3 sequence is 13 residues long. Here the CDR3 reads CATSRDRNYGYTF. Written as DNA, the CDR3 is TGTGCCACCAGCAGAGATAGAAACTATGGCTACACCTTC.

This clonotype was seen ten or more times. The chain couples TRBV24-1 to TRBJ2-7; a weak D match, TRBD2 (7 bases). The V gene lost 4 bases and the J gene lost 6 bases, with 15 bases spanning the gap. The CDR3 sequence is 14 residues long. Germline CDR1 is KGHDR and CDR2 is SFDVKD. CDR3 in amino acids: CATSEAGARSEQYF. As DNA, the CDR3 is TGTGCCACCAGTGAGGCGGGGGCCCGCAGCGAGCAGTACTTC.

This clonotype was seen only a few times. The chain carries TRBV5-4 and TRBJ2-3, with a tentative D call TRBD2 (6 bases). This CDR3 is 15 amino acids long. Trimming took off 5 bases at V and 2 bases at J, with 15 bases between the two ends. From germline, CDR1 is SGHNT and CDR2 YYREEE (reference sequence). The CDR3 nucleotides read TGTGCCAGCAGGGCCTGGGACTTCTTCACAGATACGCAGTATTTT. Translated: CASRAWDFFTDTQYF.

This clonotype was picked up many times. The chain joins TRBV7-6 to TRBJ2-5; 9 bases line up with TRBD1. Trimming took 1 base from V and 4 from J; bases not matched to a gene: 1. Per the germline V gene, CDR1 is SGHVS and CDR2 is FNYEAQ. The length of the CDR3 is 14 residues. The CDR3 here is CASSLGTGVETQYF. For the CDR3, the DNA is TGTGCCAGCAGCTTAGGGACAGGGGTAGAGACCCAGTACTTC.

This clonotype turned up a few times. This chain uses TRBV25-1 with TRBJ2-3, with D possibly matching TRBD2 (5 bases). This CDR3 spans 16 amino acids. V was trimmed by 4 bases and J by 4 bases, leaving 18 bases between them. CDR1 is MGHDK and CDR2 is SYGVNS in the germline V gene. The CDR3 bases are TGTGCCAGCAGTGGCCCTAGCAGGAGATCGTCAGATACGCAGTATTTT. This translates into CASSGPSRRSSDTQYF. The full variable domain, its missing parts supplied by reference TRBV25-1 and TRBJ2-3, is EADIYQTPRYLVIGTGKKITLECSQTMGHDKMYWYQQDPGMELHLIHYSYGVNSTEKGDLSSESTVSRIRTEHFPLTLESARPSHTSQYLCASSGPSRRSSDTQYFGPGTRLTVL.